These T cell receptor beta chains were read from a single sample in a study of blood T cells in healthy people across ages. TCRdb passed the 5' RACE reads through MiXCR, listing each CDR3 protein once. Seen here are some 880,000 distinct CDR3 sequences, 36% observed once, and the top ten hold around 13%. Material for sequencing was blood. All receptors come from a man younger than 35 in good health. Each CDR3 is given with its conserved first and last residue. D genes are given only for firm matches. Clone size, where shown, is once, few, many, or a class for clones that have expanded.

abundance,j_gene,v_gene,d_gene,len,CDR3aa,CDR3nt
-,TRBJ2-7,TRBV5-1,TRBD2,17,CASSLGLAGGRDNEQYF,TGCGCCAGCAGCTTGGGGTTAGCGGGGGGTCGAGACAATGAGCAGTACTTC
-,TRBJ2-2,TRBV4-1,TRBD2,14,CASSLGLAAEELFF,TGCGCCAGCAGCTTGGGACTAGCGGCCGAAGAGCTGTTTTTT
-,TRBJ1-2,TRBV5-5,TRBD1,16,CASSSGTGGAPYGYTF,TGTGCCAGCAGCTCCGGGACAGGGGGCGCTCCCTATGGCTACACCTTC
-,TRBJ2-2,TRBV29-1,-,13,CSVGGTGTGELFF,TGCAGCGTTGGCGGAACAGGCACCGGGGAGCTGTTTTTT
-,TRBJ1-4,TRBV7-9,TRBD1,16,CASSSILGQGTEKLFF,TGTGCCAGCAGCTCCATCCTGGGACAGGGTACTGAAAAACTGTTTTTT
many,TRBJ1-5,TRBV20-1,-,13,CSARARGHQPQHF,TGCAGTGCTAGAGCCCGCGGCCATCAGCCCCAGCATTTT
-,TRBJ2-1,TRBV7-2,-,15,CASSPRPRAYNEQFF,TGTGCCAGCAGCCCTAGGCCTCGGGCCTACAATGAGCAGTTCTTC
few,TRBJ2-1,TRBV9,-,21,CASSSEPGTFSTSTTYNEQFF,TGTGCCAGCAGCTCTGAACCTGGGACATTTTCAACCTCTACTACCTACAATGAGCAGTTCTTC
-,TRBJ2-1,TRBV7-9,-,15,CASSRLRAVRYEQFF,TGTGCCAGCAGCCGCCTAAGGGCGGTGCGTTACGAGCAGTTCTTC
-,TRBJ2-7,TRBV20-1,TRBD2,13,CSATSGGLDEQYF,TGCAGTGCGACTAGCGGGGGTCTCGACGAGCAGTACTTC
few,TRBJ2-7,TRBV4-2,TRBD2,16,CASSQARERGVYEQYF,TGTGCCAGCAGCCAAGCTCGCGAGCGGGGGGTCTACGAGCAGTACTTC
many,TRBJ2-3,TRBV12-3/TRBV12-4,-,13,CASREGITDTQYF,TGTGCCAGCAGGGAAGGGATCACAGATACGCAGTATTTT
few,TRBJ1-2,TRBV20-1,-,12,CSPKSRRGGYTF,TGCAGCCCCAAAAGTCGGCGGGGAGGCTACACCTTC
-,TRBJ2-5,TRBV7-2,-,12,CASSSHNDKQYF,TGTGCCAGCAGCTCCCATAACGACAAGCAGTACTTC
-,TRBJ1-5,TRBV28,-,15,CASSPPFGYDQPQHF,TGTGCCAGCAGTCCCCCCTTCGGTTACGATCAGCCCCAGCATTTT
-,TRBJ1-2,TRBV6-2/TRBV6-3,TRBD1,15,CASSYAGDREYGYTF,TGTGCCAGCAGTTACGCGGGGGACAGAGAATATGGCTACACCTTC
few,TRBJ1-1,TRBV20-1,-,13,CSASTGFGTEAFF,TGCAGTGCTAGTACGGGGTTTGGGACTGAAGCTTTCTTT
few,TRBJ1-5,TRBV4-2,-,14,CASSQGTRDQPQHF,TGTGCCAGCAGCCAAGGGACAAGAGATCAGCCCCAGCATTTT
-,TRBJ2-2,TRBV7-8,TRBD1,15,CASRPTGANTGELFF,TGTGCCAGCAGACCGACAGGGGCGAACACCGGGGAGCTGTTTTTT
-,TRBJ2-4,TRBV20-1,TRBD2,13,CGAFVGGLEEQYF,TGCGGTGCCTTTGTGGGGGGGTTGGAGGAGCAGTACTTC
-,TRBJ2-3,TRBV20-1,TRBD2,14,CSAIKRGATDTQYF,TGCAGTGCTATCAAGCGGGGGGCCACAGATACGCAGTATTTT
many,TRBJ2-7,TRBV10-3,-,14,CAISESQETYEQYF,TGTGCCATCAGTGAGTCGCAGGAGACCTACGAGCAGTACTTC
-,TRBJ2-5,TRBV2,-,12,CASSVVEETQYF,TGTGCCAGCAGTGTGGTTGAGGAGACCCAGTACTTC
few,TRBJ1-5,TRBV7-8,-,14,CASSLAGRLQPQHF,TGTGCCAGCAGCTTAGCCGGCAGACTTCAGCCCCAGCATTTT
-,TRBJ1-6,TRBV14,TRBD1,15,CASSQVGQGASPLHF,TGTGCCAGCAGCCAAGTAGGACAGGGGGCTTCACCCCTCCACTTT
-,TRBJ2-1,TRBV6-2/TRBV6-3,TRBD2,18,CASSYNLPAGGYHNEQFF,TGCGCCAGCAGTTACAACCTCCCAGCGGGGGGCTATCATAATGAGCAGTTCTTC
-,TRBJ1-3,TRBV29-1,-,11,CSGGTRNTIYF,TGCAGCGGGGGGACTCGAAACACCATATATTTT
few,TRBJ1-2,TRBV14,TRBD1,15,CASSPQGGVHYGYTF,TGTGCCAGCAGCCCTCAGGGGGGCGTTCACTATGGCTACACCTTC
-,TRBJ1-3,TRBV12-3/TRBV12-4,-,11,CASSLGNTIYF,TGTGCCAGCAGCCTTGGAAACACCATATATTTT
-,TRBJ2-4,TRBV20-1,-,12,CSASLREADQYF,TGCAGTGCTAGTTTGCGAGAGGCAGACCAGTACTTC
few,TRBJ2-4,TRBV7-2,-,17,CASSYPPGRQIKNIQYF,TGTGCCAGCAGCTATCCCCCGGGACGGCAAATCAAAAACATTCAGTACTTC
few,TRBJ2-3,TRBV7-3,-,14,CASSRDGATDTQYF,TGTGCCAGCAGCCGGGACGGGGCCACAGATACGCAGTATTTT
many,TRBJ2-3,TRBV20-1,-,11,CSARTGDTQYF,TGCAGTGCGAGGACGGGAGATACGCAGTATTTT
-,TRBJ2-7,TRBV5-1,TRBD2,15,CASSATGTSNNEQYF,TGCGCCAGCAGCGCTACCGGGACTAGCAACAATGAGCAGTACTTC